This is a list of T cell receptor beta chains from one sample in a study of regulatory T cells in long-lasting Graves disease. A single record per CDR3 protein comes from TCRdb applying MiXCR to the multiplex PCR reads. The data show about 240,000 distinct CDR3 sequences, with 20% seen just once and about 15% held by the top ten. Sample: peripheral blood mononuclear cells (PBMCs), taken at new diagnosis, from a patient treated with antithyroid drugs. These TCRs come from a female donor with Graves disease. CDR3s include the opening cysteine and the closing phenylalanine or tryptophan. A D gene is named only where the DNA matches it firmly. Clone sizes are given selectively: once, few, many, or a class where the clone is expanded.

size | length | D | J | V | CDR3 | DNA
many | 12 | . | TRBJ2-7 | TRBV5-6 | CASSRSGDEQYF | TGTGCCAGCAGCCGATCGGGTGACGAGCAGTACTTC
. | 17 | . | TRBJ2-2 | TRBV11-2 | CASSLVLQGSYTGELFF | TGTGCCAGCAGCTTGGTGCTGCAGGGTAGTTACACCGGGGAGCTGTTTTTT
many | 15 | TRBD2 | TRBJ2-3 | TRBV12-3/TRBV12-4 | CASSSNREGPDTQYF | TGTGCCAGCAGTTCGAACCGGGAGGGCCCCGATACGCAGTATTTT
many | 16 | TRBD2 | TRBJ2-3 | TRBV7-2 | CASSFLAGGATDTQYF | TGCGCCAGCAGCTTCTTAGCGGGAGGGGCCACAGATACGCAGTATTTT
many | 16 | . | TRBJ2-6 | TRBV30 | CAWRGTGFDGANVLTF | TGTGCCTGGAGGGGAACAGGGTTTGATGGGGCCAACGTCCTGACTTTC
many | 15 | TRBD1 | TRBJ2-5 | TRBV5-1 | CASSLGRDRVETQYF | TGCGCCAGCAGCTTGGGCCGGGACAGGGTCGAGACCCAGTACTTC
many | 16 | TRBD2 | TRBJ2-1 | TRBV7-3 | CASSPSHSGGYNEQFF | TGTGCCAGCAGCCCAAGTCATAGCGGGGGGTACAATGAGCAGTTCTTC
many | 13 | . | TRBJ1-6 | TRBV28 | CASRPGFNSPLHF | TGTGCCAGCAGGCCGGGCTTTAATTCACCCCTCCACTTT
many | 11 | . | TRBJ2-5 | TRBV12-3/TRBV12-4 | CASSWSETQYF | TGTGCCAGCAGTTGGAGTGAGACCCAGTACTTC
. | 17 | TRBD1 | TRBJ1-6 | TRBV27 | CASSFSGTGAGNSPLHF | TGTGCCAGCAGTTTTTCCGGGACAGGGGCAGGTAATTCACCCCTCCACTTT
many | 13 | . | TRBJ1-2 | TRBV12-3/TRBV12-4 | CASINRPNYGYTF | TGTGCCAGCATTAACAGGCCTAACTATGGCTACACCTTC
few | 13 | . | TRBJ2-6 | TRBV6-2/TRBV6-3 | CASTGWGANVLTF | TGTGCCAGCACGGGCTGGGGGGCCAACGTCCTGACTTTC
few | 18 | TRBD1 | TRBJ1-5 | TRBV6-1 | CASSLGQGLLSSNQPQHF | TGTGCCAGCAGTCTAGGACAGGGCCTGTTATCTAGCAATCAGCCCCAGCATTTT